This TCR beta chain is from a study of OX40 agonist ivuxolimab in advanced cancers. Overall study: Dose-escalation patients' cancers were hepatocellular carcinoma, melanoma, renal cell or head and neck cancer.

Generated by immunoSEQ multiplex PCR, the TCRdb table keeps only in-frame clones and is missing some. The table records tens of thousands of clones, 70% to 90% of them present only once. The length of the CDR3 is 15 residues. V lost 2 bases and J 2 bases, leaving 13 bases between the germline ends. Germline assignment: CDR1 SQVTM and CDR2 ANQGSEA. The rearrangement links TRBV29-1 to TRBJ2-1; a weak D match, TRBD2 (6 bases). The source material was CD4+ or CD8+ T cells sorted from blood, sampled in a trial of the OX40 agonist ivuxolimab. The receptor was isolated from an adult with an advanced solid tumor such as melanoma, head and neck, liver or kidney cancer. The CDR3 DNA sequence: TGCAGCGTTGAAAGGGGTCTAGCGACCTACAATGAGCAGTTCTTC. Translating it yields CSVERGLATYNEQFF.